One sample yielded the 20 T cell receptor beta chains listed below, sequenced in a study of T cell clonality in common variable immunodeficiency. The table came from immunoSEQ multiplex PCR; TCRdb's copy has only in-frame clones and leaves some out. The record shows about 37,000 clones for this sample, with no singletons present. The sample was peripheral blood mononuclear cells. These receptors were obtained from a person aged 18-70 years in good health.

Ten or more counts support this clone. CDR3 amino acids: CASSEAVASADTIYF. The CDR3 bases that were read are TGTGCCAGCAGTGAAGCTGTGGCATCTGCAGACACC. The chain couples TRBV6-1 to TRBJ1-3; D is unresolved. The CDR3 extends 3 residues past the end of the read, so its final part is completed from the germline J gene. Germline loops: CDR1 MNHNS, CDR2 SASEGT. The ends were cut back, 0 bases at V and 8 bases at J, with 14 bases in the middle. The CDR3 spans 15 residues.

This clone came up a few times. The missing CDR3 end, 3 residues past where the read stops, is filled in from the germline J gene. The chain is built from TRBV19 and TRBJ1-2; D is unresolved. Germline CDR1 is LNHDA and CDR2 is SQIVND (reference sequence). This CDR3 has 12 residues. CDR3 sequence: CASSPSGYDYTF. The DNA read from the CDR3 is TGTGCCAGTAGCCCTTCCGGGTACGAC.

This clone was seen repeatedly, ten times or more. Partial CDR3 DNA: TGTGCCTGGAGTGTAAAAGGGGGCTCCTACAATGAG. Translation: CAWSVKGGSYNE. The full CDR3 is CAWSVKGGSYNEQFF. J is TRBJ2-1 and V is TRBV30; D is perhaps TRBD1 (6 bases). The read is 3 residues too short to cover the CDR3 end, so that end is filled in from the germline J gene. CDR3 length equals 15 residues. V dropped 0 bases and J dropped 0 bases, with 9 bases sitting between them. CDR1 is GTSNPN, CDR2 SVGIG, per germline (reference sequence).

This clone was detected many times. The missing CDR3 end, 3 residues past where the read stops, is filled in from the germline J gene. The rearrangement links TRBV30 to TRBJ1-5, with D perhaps matching TRBD1 (5 bases). CDR3 length: 13 residues. Trimming removed 3 bases from V and 2 bases from J, with 8 bases in between. Per the germline V gene, CDR1 is GTSNPN and CDR2 is SVGIG (reference sequence). The CDR3 sequence is CAWRGLGNQPQHF. The sequenced part of the CDR3 DNA is TGTGCCTGGAGGGGACTTGGCAATCAGCCC.

This clone appeared many times. The read ends 3 residues before the CDR3 terminus; that terminus is restored from the germline J gene. This rearrangement joins TRBV19 to TRBJ1-1, with D perhaps matching TRBD1 (5 bases). The ends were cut back, 5 bases at V and 7 bases at J, with 8 bases in the middle. Per germline, CDR1 LNHDA and CDR2 SQIVND (reference sequence). The CDR3 spans 11 residues. CDR3 in amino acids: CASSYRSEAFF. Incomplete CDR3 DNA: TGTGCCAGTAGTTACAGGAGTGAA.

This clone showed up many times. The CDR3 end lies 3 residues beyond the end of the read and is filled in from the germline J gene. The rearrangement links TRBV7-2 to TRBJ2-1; D is ambiguous. Germline loops: CDR1 SGHTA, CDR2 FQGNSA. The CDR3 spans 15 residues. Trimming removed 3 bases at V and 0 bases at J, with 9 bases between. The CDR3 DNA, read in part, is TGTGCCAGCAGCTTGTCCCTCAGCTCCTACAATGAG. As protein: CASSLSLSSYNE. The whole CDR3 protein is CASSLSLSSYNEQFF.

This clone occurred many times. The read ends 3 residues shy of where the CDR3 ends; the end is completed using the germline J gene. The chain couples TRBV20-1 to TRBJ2-7, with TRBD2 as a possible D gene (5 bases). This CDR3 has 12 residues. Trimming cost V 2 bases and J 1 base, with 6 bases left between them. Germline V gives CDR1 DFQATT, CDR2 SNEGSKA (reference sequence). CDR3 DNA, as far as it was read: TGCAGTGCTAGAAGGACTTCCTACGAG. Residues: CSARRTSYE. The CDR3 as a whole reads CSARRTSYEQYF.

This clone was counted ten times or more. The CDR3 sequence is CASSSLAGGPVEQYF. The CDR3 DNA, read in part, is TGTGCCAGCAGTTCACTAGCGGGAGGGCCCGTCGAG. This sequence joins TRBV2 and TRBJ2-7; 13 bases align to TRBD2. The read finishes 3 residues shy of the CDR3 end, and the germline J gene is used to complete it. Unmatched junction bases numbered 7, after V lost 5 bases and J lost 6 bases. Per the germline V gene, CDR1 is SNHLY and CDR2 is FYNNEI. The CDR3 totals 15 residues. Looking up the rest from reference TRBV2 and TRBJ2-7 gives the full variable domain: EPEVTQTPSHQVTQMGQEVILRCVPISNHLYFYWYRQILGQKVEFLVSFYNNEISEKSEIFDDQFSVERPDGSNFTLKIRSTKLEDSAMYFCASSSLAGGPVEQYFGPGTRLTVT.

This clone showed up many times. Sequencing ends 3 residues short of the CDR3 end; the germline J gene provides the rest. The J gene is TRBJ1-2, the V gene TRBV5-1; 9 positions match TRBD1. CDR1 SGHRS and CDR2 YFSETQ come from the germline V gene. The length of the CDR3 is 13 residues. The CDR3 sequence is CASSPGTGRGYTF. CDR3 DNA (partial): TGCGCCAGCAGCCCCGGGACAGGGAGAGGC.

This clone came up many times. The CDR3 extends 3 residues past the end of the read, so its final part is completed from the germline J gene. The V call is TRBV5-6, the J call TRBJ1-6; D is undetermined. This CDR3 contains 15 residues. Deletions cut 4 bases from V and 4 bases from J, with 12 bases between. Germline CDR1 is SGHDT and CDR2 is YYEEEE. This CDR3 is CASSTSTNYNSPLHF. The part of the CDR3 DNA that was read is TGTGCCAGCAGCACCTCAACAAATTATAATTCACCC. The full variable domain, its missing parts supplied by reference TRBV5-6 and TRBJ1-6, is DAGVTQSPTHLIKTRGQQVTLRCSPKSGHDTVSWYQQALGQGPQFIFQYYEEEERQRGNFPDRFSGHQFPNYSSELNVNALLLGDSALYLCASSTSTNYNSPLHFGNGTRLTVT.

This clone appeared many times. The read is 3 residues too short to cover the CDR3 end, so that end is filled in from the germline J gene. The chain joins TRBV30 to TRBJ2-7, with a possible D match to TRBD1 (5 bases). Germline V gene data show CDR1 as GTSNPN and CDR2 as SVGIG (reference sequence). The CDR3 sequence is 14 residues long. V shed 0 bases and J shed 4 bases, with 13 bases lying between them. The sequenced CDR3 bases are TGTGCCTGGAGTGTTCAACAGGTGGGGTACGAG. Translation gives CAWSVQQVGYE. The full-length CDR3 reads as CAWSVQQVGYEQYF.

Many counts were recorded for this clone. This chain's CDR3 is CSARGSSSPNEQFF. CDR3 DNA, as far as it was read: TGCAGTGCTAGAGGGTCTAGCTCCCCTAATGAG. The chain has TRBV20-1 and TRBJ2-1, with D possibly matching TRBD2 (5 bases). Read sequence stops 3 residues before the CDR3 end, and the germline J gene provides the missing end. CDR1 is DFQATT, CDR2 SNEGSKA, per germline (reference sequence). The CDR3 runs to 14 residues. Trimming cost V 1 base and J 7 bases, with 14 bases left between them.

This clone was seen many times. The read is 3 residues too short to cover the CDR3 end, so that end is filled in from the germline J gene. The chain links TRBV12-3 or TRBV12-4 to TRBJ2-2; D uncertain. V gave up 3 bases and J gave up 1 base, with 3 bases separating them. The CDR3 contains 13 residues. The CDR3 reads CASSFWNTGELFF. Partial CDR3 DNA: TGTGCCAGCAGTTTCTGGAACACCGGGGAG.

CDR3 bases read: TGTGCCAGTAATCCGGACAGGGTTGGTGGC. It encodes CASNPDRVGG. The complete CDR3 protein is CASNPDRVGGYTF. This chain links TRBV19 with TRBJ1-2; 8 bases match TRBD1. The read ends 3 residues shy of where the CDR3 ends; the end is completed using the germline J gene. CDR1 is LNHDA and CDR2 is SQIVND in the germline V gene (reference sequence). V shed 7 bases, J shed 7 bases, and the junction held 8 bases outside the gene matches. The CDR3 runs 13 residues.

This clone occurred many times. The read halts 3 residues ahead of the CDR3 end, with the missing end drawn from the germline J gene. This chain connects TRBV19 to TRBJ2-1, with D possibly TRBD2 on 5 matching bases. This CDR3 region has 16 residues. In germline, CDR1 is LNHDA, CDR2 SQIVND (reference sequence). The germline V and J ends were trimmed by 2 bases and 4 bases, with 15 bases remaining between them. This CDR3 is CASSIRGSGLYNEQFF. Partial CDR3 DNA: TGTGCCAGTAGTATAAGAGGGAGCGGACTTTACAATGAG.

This clone has ten or more counts. The read halts 3 residues ahead of the CDR3 end, with the missing end drawn from the germline J gene. The chain links TRBV20-1 to TRBJ1-5; D not resolved. V was cut by 5 bases and J by 1 base, with 12 bases left in between. Germline V gives CDR1 DFQATT, CDR2 SNEGSKA (reference sequence). This CDR3 contains 14 residues. The covered CDR3 bases are TGCAGTGCTTCCGAGGCGGGGAGCAATCAGCCC. This translates into CSASEAGSNQP. In full, the CDR3 reads CSASEAGSNQPQHF.

In its sample, this clone was seen many times. Read sequence stops 3 residues before the CDR3 end, and the germline J gene provides the missing end. The rearrangement links TRBV7-8 to TRBJ2-3; TRBD2 matches 7 bases. The CDR3 is 16 amino acids. V was clipped by 6 bases and J by 6 bases; unmatched bases: 15. CDR1 and CDR2 from the germline V gene are SGHVS and FQNEAQ. CDR3 bases read: TGTGCCAGCAGTTATTATTCACTAGCGCCCGGGGATACG. This gives the protein CASSYYSLAPGDT. The whole CDR3 sequence reads CASSYYSLAPGDTQYF.

There are many counts of this clone. The DNA ends 3 residues before the CDR3 does, and the rest of the CDR3 is filled in from the germline J gene. The chain carries TRBV20-1 and TRBJ2-7; either TRBD1 or TRBD2 may fit D (5 bases each). V was clipped by 3 bases and J by 2 bases, with 17 bases between them. The CDR3 length is 15 residues. Germline V gene lookup returns CDR1 DFQATT and CDR2 SNEGSKA (reference sequence). The CDR3: CSASGAEGQAYEQYF. CDR3 DNA, as far as it was read: TGCAGTGCTAGTGGGGCCGAGGGGCAAGCCTACGAG.

This clone was detected ten times or more. The read gets to within 3 residues of the CDR3 end, and the germline J gene fills in the rest. The chain couples TRBV5-4 to TRBJ2-2; maybe TRBD2 (6 bases). The ends were cut back, 4 bases at V and 0 bases at J, with 10 bases in the middle. Germline CDR1 and CDR2: SGHNT and YYREEE (reference sequence). CDR3 length equals 15 residues. CDR3 DNA, as far as it was read: TGTGCCAGCAGCACGGGACTGGCGAACACCGGGGAG. Residues: CASSTGLANTGE. The entire CDR3 protein is CASSTGLANTGELFF.

This clone showed up many times. Sequencing ends 3 residues short of the CDR3 end; the germline J gene provides the rest. The rearrangement joins TRBV5-4 to TRBJ2-7; TRBD2 matches at 11 bases. V trimming: 3 bases; J trimming: 4 bases; junction bases outside the gene matches: 6. Germline CDR1 SGHNT, CDR2 YYREEE (reference sequence). CDR3 length: 15 amino acids. Incomplete CDR3 DNA: TGTGCCAGCAGCTCCAGGGGACTAGCGGATTACGAG. Its translation: CASSSRGLADYE. Given in full, the CDR3 is CASSSRGLADYEQYF. Combining the CDR3 with reference TRBV5-4 and TRBJ2-7 gives the whole variable domain ETGVTQSPTHLIKTRGQQVTLRCSSQSGHNTVSWYQQALGQGPQFIFQYYREEENGRGNFPPRFSGLQFPNYSSELNVNALELDDSALYLCASSSRGLADYEQYFGPGTRLTVT.